This TCR beta chain was retrieved from a study of cytomegalovirus exposure and HLA in healthy donors. General observations from the study: The CMV antigen specificity of three CMV-associated chains was confirmed through in vitro analysis. TCR beta chain V- and J-gene trimming was linked, in a later analysis, to a missense variant in DCLRE1C.

A multiplex PCR was run with 60 Vbeta primers and 13 Jbeta primers. TCRdb's table, derived via immunoSEQ multiplex PCR, lists solely in-frame clones and lacks some. The table has approximately 100,000 clones, more than 60% seen once; the top ten hold roughly 2.5%. The donors gave bone marrow, and they were healthy. Only a few counts were recorded for this clone. Its antigen remains unidentified. The V gene's germline CDR1 is ENHRY and CDR2 SYGVKD. The length of the CDR3 is 15 residues. Losses at the gene ends were 7 bases for V and 2 bases for J; bases not matched to a gene: 9. The sequenced sample consisted of PBMCs. The TCR comes from a man over 45 in good health and CMV-seronegative. V gene TRBV10-3 combines with J gene TRBJ1-1; 8 bases line up with TRBD1. The CDR3 nucleotides are TGTGCCATCAATCTTATCAGGGGGCGTAACACTGAAGCTTTCTTT. It encodes CAINLIRGRNTEAFF.